In this sample, the clone carrying this TCR beta chain turned up once. Original processing methods: Amplified reference gene primers provided the basis for estimating nucleated cell counts. Profiled with immunoSEQ multiplex PCR; TCRdb holds only in-frame clones, not every one. The D gene and trimming were derived from the DNA, and the V and J assignments and clone size from that table. The sample has around 90,000 clones, about 91% seen once; the top ten hold around 2.1%. It was during active infection that Seattle patients were enrolled and then longitudinally followed. The CDR3 contains 15 residues. CDR1 SGHTA and CDR2 FQGNSA come from the germline V gene. V was cut by 3 bases and J by 3 bases, with 15 bases left in between. These data originate in a study of blood T cell repertoires in COVID-19. Study background: The United States, Italy and Spain were the sources of the acute and convalescent COVID-19 samples. PBMCs, B-cell-depleted T cells, or T cells were the source of the cDNA or gDNA that made up the material.

The sample consisted of peripheral blood. The sequence derives from a man in his forties or fifties with COVID-19, enrolled during active disease. The chain recombines TRBV7-2 with TRBJ2-7; weak D call: TRBD1 (6 bases). For the CDR3, the DNA is TGTGCCAGCAGCTTGAGACAAGGGGGTGACTACGAGCAGTACTTC. It yields the protein CASSLRQGGDYEQYF.